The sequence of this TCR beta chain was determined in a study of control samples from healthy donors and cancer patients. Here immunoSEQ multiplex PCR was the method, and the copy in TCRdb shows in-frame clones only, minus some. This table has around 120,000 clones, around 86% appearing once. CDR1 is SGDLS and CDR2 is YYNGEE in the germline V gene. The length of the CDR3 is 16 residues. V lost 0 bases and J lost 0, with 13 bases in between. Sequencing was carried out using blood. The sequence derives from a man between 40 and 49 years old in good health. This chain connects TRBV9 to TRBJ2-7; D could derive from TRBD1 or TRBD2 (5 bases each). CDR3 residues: CASSVAEGLSSYEQYF. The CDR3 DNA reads TGTGCCAGCAGCGTAGCCGAGGGGCTAAGCTCCTACGAGCAGTACTTC.